Sequencing of this TCR beta chain was carried out in a study of radiotherapy plus CTLA-4 blockade in lung cancer. Study in general: Objective responses occurred in around 18% of patients; approximately 33% had disease control.

Treatment of patients with chemo-refractory metastatic non-small-cell lung cancer consisted of focal radiation plus CTLA-4 blockade with ipilimumab. Data came from immunoSEQ multiplex PCR; TCRdb stores just in-frame clones and leaves some out. Among 85,000 to 90,000 clones listed, more than 85% were seen once. Study-wide findings and caveats: Subsequent to radiotherapy plus ipilimumab, tumor-derived TCR clones underwent expansion in blood. Interferon-beta, together with early blood T cell clone dynamics, reportedly best predicted response.

This clone showed up just once. Its antigen is as yet unknown. This sample comprised peripheral blood, obtained from a patient treated with radiotherapy plus ipilimumab. This receptor was identified in a human donor with non-small cell lung cancer that progressed on radiotherapy plus ipilimumab.

The DNA of the CDR3 is TGTGCCAGCAGCCAAGAGCCCTCGGTCTCCAATCAGCCCCAGCATTTT. Protein: CASSQEPSVSNQPQHF. The chain uses TRBV4-2 and TRBJ1-5; D not certain. Germline V lookup: CDR1 LGHNA, CDR2 YNFKEQ. V was trimmed by 0 bases and J by 3 bases, leaving 12 bases between them. The CDR3 runs to 16 residues.